Sequencing of this T cell receptor beta chain was carried out in a study of blood T cell repertoires in COVID-19. Study background: Spain, Italy and the United States supplied samples that represented acute and convalescent COVID-19. T cells, B-cell-depleted T cells, or PBMCs supplied cDNA or gDNA.

Libraries were prepared by immunoSEQ multiplex PCR; TCRdb keeps only in-frame clonotypes and omits some of them. The repertoire consists of about 440,000 clones, with about nine tenths occurring once and the leading ten covering 0.6%. Participants spanned ages about 18 to 100 years and resided in around 25 US areas. Cohort 3 donors counted as recovered after two negative PCRs, clearance, or resolved symptoms. This CDR3 contains 16 residues. V dropped 1 base and J dropped 8 bases, with 20 bases sitting between them. Germline V CDR1 and CDR2: MNHEY, SMNVEV (reference sequence). V gene TRBV27 combines with J gene TRBJ1-2; D is unresolved. This receptor was taken from a man younger than 35 who had recovered from COVID-19. Sequencing input: PBMCs or T cells enriched from blood (not recorded which). The CDR3 spells CASSLWGRGSTGGYTF. In nucleotides, the CDR3 is TGTGCCAGCAGTTTATGGGGTCGGGGATCGACGGGAGGCTACACCTTC.